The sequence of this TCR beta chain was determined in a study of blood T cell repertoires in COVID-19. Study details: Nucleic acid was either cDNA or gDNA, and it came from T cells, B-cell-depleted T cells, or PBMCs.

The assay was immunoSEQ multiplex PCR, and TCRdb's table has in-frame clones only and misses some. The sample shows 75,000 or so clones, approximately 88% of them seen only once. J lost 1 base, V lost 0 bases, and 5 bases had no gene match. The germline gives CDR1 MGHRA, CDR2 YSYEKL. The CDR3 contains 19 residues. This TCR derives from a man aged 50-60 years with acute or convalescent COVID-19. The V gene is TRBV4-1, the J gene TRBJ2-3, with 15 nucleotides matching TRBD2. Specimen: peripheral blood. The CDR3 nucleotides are TGCGCCAGCAGCCAAGAACGGACTAGCGGGGGGGCCGGCACAGATACGCAGTATTTT. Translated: CASSQERTSGGAGTDTQYF.